This TCR beta chain was sequenced in a study of cytotoxic CD8 clonotypes in ibrutinib-treated CLL. Whole-study context: Within the patient group, eleven to twelve were relapsed/refractory and approximately 15 treatment-naive, and around 17 were IGHV unmutated. Following treatment for a median around 13 months, range 6 to 36, response samples were then taken.

Generated by immunoSEQ multiplex PCR, the TCRdb table keeps only in-frame clones and is missing some. The sample records roughly 330,000 clones, approximately 67% being singletons. General observations from the study: The times at which samples were taken varied between sustained-remission and progressing patients. Having risen at ibrutinib response, clonality had fallen back toward baseline by progression.

CDR1 SGDLS and CDR2 YYNGEE come from the germline V gene. V was shortened by 4 bases and J by 2 bases, with 12 bases between the two germline ends. The CDR3 has 14 residues. As regards this clone: Its antigen remains unknown. Other DNA sequences within the sample encode an identical CDR3.

The chain uses TRBV9 and TRBJ2-5; the D gene is possibly TRBD2 (7 bases). The specimen comprised PBMCs, sampled after 36 months of ibrutinib treatment. The clonotype comes from a human donor with chronic lymphocytic leukemia. CDR3 sequence (DNA): TGTGCCAGCAGCCCCGGGGGGACACAAGAGACCCAGTACTTC. Translation gives CASSPGGTQETQYF.